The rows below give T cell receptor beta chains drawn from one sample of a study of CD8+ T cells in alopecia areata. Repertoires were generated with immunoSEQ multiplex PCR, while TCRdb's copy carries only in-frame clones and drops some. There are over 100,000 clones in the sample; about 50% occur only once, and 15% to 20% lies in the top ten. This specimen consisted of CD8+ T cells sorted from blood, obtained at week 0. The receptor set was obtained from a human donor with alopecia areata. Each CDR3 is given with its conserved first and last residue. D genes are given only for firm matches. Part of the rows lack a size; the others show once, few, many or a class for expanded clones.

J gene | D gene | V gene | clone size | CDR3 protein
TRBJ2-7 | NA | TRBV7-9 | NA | CASSYLGRGDYEQYF
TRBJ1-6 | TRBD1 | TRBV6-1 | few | CASSEGQGSSPLHF
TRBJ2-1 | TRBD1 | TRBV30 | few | CAWSSGGGFSYNEQFF
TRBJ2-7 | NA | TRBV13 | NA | CASSLQGNSYEQYF
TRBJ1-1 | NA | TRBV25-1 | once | CASSELTEAFF
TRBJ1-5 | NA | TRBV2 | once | CASILRQENQPQHF
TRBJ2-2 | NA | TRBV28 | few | CASSLVEGLTGELFF
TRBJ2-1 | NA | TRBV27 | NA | CASSWTASTMEQFF
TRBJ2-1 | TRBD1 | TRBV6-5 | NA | CASSYLRQGNEQFF
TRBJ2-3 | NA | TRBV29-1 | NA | CSVEDGWGPDTQYF
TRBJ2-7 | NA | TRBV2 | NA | CASSHPTSYEQYF
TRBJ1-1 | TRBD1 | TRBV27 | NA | CASSEQGAYTEAFF
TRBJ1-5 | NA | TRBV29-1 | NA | CSVEEDGNQPQHF
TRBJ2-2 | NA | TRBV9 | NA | CASSVWAGDTGELFF
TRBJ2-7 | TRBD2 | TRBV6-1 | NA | CASSQRGASYEQYF
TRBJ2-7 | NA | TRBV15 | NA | CATSGPLTYEQYF
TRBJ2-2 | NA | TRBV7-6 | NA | CASSSLPANTGELFF
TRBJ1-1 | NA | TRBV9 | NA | CASSAGGGTEAFF
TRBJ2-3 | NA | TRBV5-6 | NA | CASSSRENTQYF
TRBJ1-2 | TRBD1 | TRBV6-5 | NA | CASSYEGAGGYTF
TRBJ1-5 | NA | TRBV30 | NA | CAWSPLMPNQPQHF
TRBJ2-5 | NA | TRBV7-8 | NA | CASSPLLIGQAETQYF
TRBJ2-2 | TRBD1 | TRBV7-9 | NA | CASSSRTGAGNTGELFF
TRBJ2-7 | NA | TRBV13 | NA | CASRGPSAYEQYF
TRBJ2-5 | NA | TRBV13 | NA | CASSLLGIPETQYF
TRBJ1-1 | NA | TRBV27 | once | CASSYATRTEAFF
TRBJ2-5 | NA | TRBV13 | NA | CASSLGSAQYF
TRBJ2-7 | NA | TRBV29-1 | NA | CSVVTDEQYF
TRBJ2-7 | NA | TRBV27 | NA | CATGQPNLEQYF
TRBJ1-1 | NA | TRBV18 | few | CASSRGADDTEAFF
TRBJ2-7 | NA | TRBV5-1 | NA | CASSFRGSSYEQYF
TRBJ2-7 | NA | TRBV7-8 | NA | CASSLGGTTPYEQYF
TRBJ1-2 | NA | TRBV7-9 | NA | CASTLTTGFYGYTF
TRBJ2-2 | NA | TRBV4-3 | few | CASSQESQTNTGELFF
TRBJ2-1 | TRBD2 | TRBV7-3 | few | CASSPELAGYNEQFF
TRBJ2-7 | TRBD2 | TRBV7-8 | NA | CASSLGVSGGASYEQYF
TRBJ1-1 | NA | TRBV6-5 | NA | CASTWNSKAFF
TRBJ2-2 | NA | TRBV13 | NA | CASNFAGDEAGELFF
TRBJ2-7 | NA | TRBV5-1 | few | CASSRWPQSDEQYF
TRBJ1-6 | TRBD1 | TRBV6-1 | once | CASSEVETGGNSPLHF
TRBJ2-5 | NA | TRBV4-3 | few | CASSQDWSHQETQYF
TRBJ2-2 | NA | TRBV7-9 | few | CASSPWGLALTGELFF
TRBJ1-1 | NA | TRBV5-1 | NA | CASSFGVQDTEAFF
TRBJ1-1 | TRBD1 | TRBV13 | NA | CASSSGTGPNTEAFF
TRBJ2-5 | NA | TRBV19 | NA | CASSILPDQETQYF
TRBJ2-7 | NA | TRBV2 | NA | CASSVGSVYEQYF
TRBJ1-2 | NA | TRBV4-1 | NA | CASSPDSANNGYTF
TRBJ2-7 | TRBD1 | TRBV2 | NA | CASSTPGQGDYEQYF